Listed below are T cell receptor beta chains from one sample, sequenced in a study of T cell responses to AZD1222 COVID-19 vaccine. Produced via immunoSEQ multiplex PCR; TCRdb's table is partial and in-frame only. The sample has around 100,000 clones; over 85% are singletons. The material was peripheral blood, obtained on day 0 of AZD1222 vaccination. These receptors were obtained from an adult in good health. The CDR3 runs from the conserved cysteine through the conserved F or W. D genes are given only for firm matches. Only part of the rows carry a size: once, few, many, or a class if the clone is expanded.

TRBV19	TRBJ1-3	.	.	CASSTSGNTIYF	TGTGCCAGTAGTACCTCTGGAAACACCATATATTTT
TRBV28	TRBJ1-1	TRBD1	.	CASTPTGRTEAFF	TGTGCCAGCACCCCGACAGGGCGAACTGAAGCTTTCTTT
TRBV29-1	TRBJ2-1	.	.	CSVEGTDYNEQFF	TGCAGCGTTGAAGGGACGGATTACAATGAGCAGTTCTTC
TRBV12-3/TRBV12-4	TRBJ2-7	.	.	CASSFGLDEQYF	TGTGCCAGCAGTTTTGGTCTCGACGAGCAGTACTTC
TRBV7-2	TRBJ2-5	TRBD2	once	CASSPTGTSGFKTQYF	TGTGCCAGCAGCCCGACCGGGACTAGCGGGTTTAAGACCCAGTACTTC
TRBV15	TRBJ1-1	.	.	CATRTDKNTEAFF	TGTGCCACCAGGACTGACAAGAACACTGAAGCTTTCTTT
TRBV6-1	TRBJ1-2	.	.	CASSERNYGYTF	TGTGCCAGCAGTGAAAGAAACTATGGCTACACCTTC
TRBV7-3	TRBJ2-2	TRBD2	.	CASSSGTSMNTGELFF	TGTGCCAGCAGCTCCGGGACTAGCATGAACACCGGGGAGCTGTTTTTT
TRBV7-9	TRBJ1-1	.	.	CASSLGGRTEAFF	TGTGCCAGCAGCTTAGGGGGCCGCACTGAAGCTTTCTTT
TRBV27	TRBJ2-7	.	once	CASRRRTSSYEQYF	TGTGCCAGCAGACGCCGAACTAGCTCCTACGAGCAGTACTTC